A selection of T cell receptor beta chains follows, all from one sample in a study of metastatic and nonmetastatic thyroid tumors. TCRdb used MiXCR to call clones anew from the PCR reads. In the table there are 40,000 or so clones, 17% of which are singletons. The sequenced sample was tumor tissue. Receptors originate from a female donor with papillary thyroid cancer or a benign thyroid nodule (not recorded which). Some clones in this sample may be carry-over from other donors' samples. Each CDR3 is given with its conserved first and last residue. A D gene is named only where the DNA matches it firmly. Clone size is shown for a subset of rows, as once, few, many or a class of expanded clone.

CDR3nt: TGTGCCAGCAGCCAGGACCTGACTAGTTTCTACGAGCAGTACTTC
CDR3aa: CASSQDLTSFYEQYF
v_gene: TRBV4-2
d_gene: -
abundance: many
len: 15
j_gene: TRBJ2-7

CDR3nt: TGTGCCAGCAGTATCTCACGGACAGGGGGCATTGAGCAGTTCTTC
CDR3aa: CASSISRTGGIEQFF
v_gene: TRBV12-3/TRBV12-4
d_gene: TRBD1
abundance: few
len: 15
j_gene: TRBJ2-1

CDR3nt: TGTGCCAGCAGCTATGTGGCCGGGGAGCTGTTTTTT
CDR3aa: CASSYVAGELFF
v_gene: TRBV28
d_gene: -
abundance: many
len: 12
j_gene: TRBJ2-2

CDR3nt: TGTGCCTGGAGTGTACCTGGGGGTATCTCTGGAAACACCATATATTTT
CDR3aa: CAWSVPGGISGNTIYF
v_gene: TRBV30
d_gene: -
abundance: many
len: 16
j_gene: TRBJ1-3

CDR3nt: TGCAGTGCGGTACAGGGCGGGGGGTCTGGAAACACCATATATTTT
CDR3aa: CSAVQGGGSGNTIYF
v_gene: TRBV20-1
d_gene: -
abundance: many
len: 15
j_gene: TRBJ1-3

CDR3nt: TGTGCCAGCAGCGGAGTGGGGACAGAGCTGAACACCGGGGAGCTGTTTTTT
CDR3aa: CASSGVGTELNTGELFF
v_gene: TRBV2
d_gene: TRBD1
abundance: many
len: 17
j_gene: TRBJ2-2

CDR3nt: TGCGCCAGCAGCATAGCAGGCGAGGTAACGTACTTC
CDR3aa: CASSIAGEVTYF
v_gene: TRBV5-1
d_gene: -
abundance: once
len: 12
j_gene: TRBJ2-7

CDR3nt: TGTGCCAGCAGTTACTCGGATAACTATGGCTACACCTTC
CDR3aa: CASSYSDNYGYTF
v_gene: TRBV6-5
d_gene: -
abundance: many
len: 13
j_gene: TRBJ1-2

CDR3nt: TGTGCCAGCAGTTATTGGACGGAGCAAAATACGCAGTATTTT
CDR3aa: CASSYWTEQNTQYF
v_gene: TRBV6-2/TRBV6-3
d_gene: -
abundance: many
len: 14
j_gene: TRBJ2-3

CDR3nt: TGTGCCAGCAGCAAGGGAGGGATGGGGTACAATGAGCAGTTCTTC
CDR3aa: CASSKGGMGYNEQFF
v_gene: TRBV11-2
d_gene: TRBD2
abundance: -
len: 15
j_gene: TRBJ2-1

CDR3nt: TGCAGCGCCCAGGACGAGAGCAATCAGCCCCGGCATTTT
CDR3aa: CSAQDESNQPRHF
v_gene: TRBV29-1
d_gene: -
abundance: -
len: 13
j_gene: TRBJ1-5

CDR3nt: TGCGCCAGCAGCTTGTGCGCTAGCTGGAGCTTCACAGATACGCAGTATTTT
CDR3aa: CASSLCASWSFTDTQYF
v_gene: TRBV5-1
d_gene: -
abundance: -
len: 17
j_gene: TRBJ2-3

CDR3nt: TGTGCCAGCAGCCCCACTTGGACAGGATCCTACGAGAAGTACTTC
CDR3aa: CASSPTWTGSYEKYF
v_gene: TRBV6-1
d_gene: TRBD1
abundance: few
len: 15
j_gene: TRBJ2-7